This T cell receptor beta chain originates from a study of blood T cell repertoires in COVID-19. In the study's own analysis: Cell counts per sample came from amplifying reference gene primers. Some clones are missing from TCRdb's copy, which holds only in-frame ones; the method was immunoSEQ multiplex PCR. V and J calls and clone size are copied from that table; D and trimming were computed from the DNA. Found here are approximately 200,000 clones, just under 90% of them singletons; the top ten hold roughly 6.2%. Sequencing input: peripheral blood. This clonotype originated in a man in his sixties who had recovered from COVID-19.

CDR3 region: CSASQDSYEQYF. CDR3 nucleotides: TGCAGTGCTAGTCAGGACAGCTACGAGCAGTACTTC. The V call is TRBV20-1, the J call TRBJ2-7, with D tentatively TRBD1 (6 bases). With 3 bases removed from V and 3 bases from J, the gap between germline ends came to 9 bases. Per the germline V gene, CDR1 is DFQATT and CDR2 is SNEGSKA (reference sequence). CDR3 length: 12 amino acids.